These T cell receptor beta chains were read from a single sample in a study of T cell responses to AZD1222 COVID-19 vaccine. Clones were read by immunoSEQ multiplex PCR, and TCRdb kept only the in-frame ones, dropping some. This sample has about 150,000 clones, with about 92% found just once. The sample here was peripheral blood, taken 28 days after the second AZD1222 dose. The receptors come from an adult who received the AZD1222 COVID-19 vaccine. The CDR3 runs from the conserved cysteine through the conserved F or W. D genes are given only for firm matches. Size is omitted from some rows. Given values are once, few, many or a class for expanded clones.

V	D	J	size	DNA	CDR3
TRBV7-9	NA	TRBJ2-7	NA	TGTGCCAGCAGCTTAAGGTTTGCGGGCGGTCTCGACGAGCAGTACTTC	CASSLRFAGGLDEQYF
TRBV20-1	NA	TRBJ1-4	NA	TGCAGTGTAAGAGAAGTCGAAAAACTGTTTTTT	CSVREVEKLFF
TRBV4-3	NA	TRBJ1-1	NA	TGCGCCAGCAGCCAAGCCCCGGTACTAGGACAGCGTCAAATGAACACTGAAGCTTTCTTT	CASSQAPVLGQRQMNTEAFF
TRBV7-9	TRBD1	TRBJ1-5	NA	TGTGCCAGCAGCTTAGATGGGACAGGGGCTCAGCCCCAGCATTTT	CASSLDGTGAQPQHF
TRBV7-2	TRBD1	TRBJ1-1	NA	TGTGCCAGCAGGCCGACAGGGGTGCCCACTGAAGCTTTCTTT	CASRPTGVPTEAFF
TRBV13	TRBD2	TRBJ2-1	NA	TGTGCCAGCAGCTTATTGCATCGGCGGGAGGGCCACTACAATGAGCAGTTCTTC	CASSLLHRREGHYNEQFF
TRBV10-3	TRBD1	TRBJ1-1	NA	TGTGCCATCAGCCGACAGGGGTTTGGGGACACTGAAGCTTTCTTT	CAISRQGFGDTEAFF
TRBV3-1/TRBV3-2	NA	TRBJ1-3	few	TGTGCCAGCAGCCAAGCCAACAGGGTTGGAGGAAACACCATATATTTT	CASSQANRVGGNTIYF
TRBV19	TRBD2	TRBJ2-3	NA	TGTGCCAGTAGTATAGATTGGCTAGCGGATAGCACAGATACGCAGTATTTT	CASSIDWLADSTDTQYF
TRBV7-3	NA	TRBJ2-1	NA	TGTGCCAGCAGCACGGGGCTAGTATCCTCCCCTGAGCAGTTCTTC	CASSTGLVSSPEQFF
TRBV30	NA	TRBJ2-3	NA	TGTGCCTGGAGTCCTAGGGCGACGCAGGCAGATACGCAGTATTTT	CAWSPRATQADTQYF
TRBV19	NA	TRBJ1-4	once	TGTGCCAGTAGTTATGGTGATGAAAAACTGTTTTTT	CASSYGDEKLFF
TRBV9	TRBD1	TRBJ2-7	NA	TGTGCCAGCAGCCCCTCCTGGGACAGGGCCCACGAGCAGTACTTC	CASSPSWDRAHEQYF
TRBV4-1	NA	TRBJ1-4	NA	TGCGCCAGCAGCCACGCAGTCAGTGAAAAACTGTTTTTT	CASSHAVSEKLFF
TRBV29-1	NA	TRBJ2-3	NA	TGCAGCGTCGCGTGGGGTAGCACAGATACGCAGTATTTT	CSVAWGSTDTQYF
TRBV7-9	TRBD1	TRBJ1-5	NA	TGTGCCAGCAGCTTCTCAGGGGGCCCTAATCAGCCCCAGCATTTT	CASSFSGGPNQPQHF
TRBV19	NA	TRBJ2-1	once	TGTGCCAGTAGTATAGCCTCTAGGAGCTCCTACAATGAGCAGTTCTTC	CASSIASRSSYNEQFF
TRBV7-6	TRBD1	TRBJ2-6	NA	TGTGCCAGCAGCTCAAGACAGGGGGCGCGTGGGGCCAACGTCCTGACTTTC	CASSSRQGARGANVLTF
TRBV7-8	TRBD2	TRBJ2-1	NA	TGTGCCAGCAGCTTAGGGGGTAGCGGGAGCTCCTACAATGAGCAGTTCTTC	CASSLGGSGSSYNEQFF
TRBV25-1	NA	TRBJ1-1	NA	TGTGCCAGCAGTGAGGGGGCTTCGGGCACTGAAGCTTTCTTT	CASSEGASGTEAFF
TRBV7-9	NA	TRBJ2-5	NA	TGTGCCAGCAGCGCAGGACTGTGGGAGACCCAGTACTTC	CASSAGLWETQYF
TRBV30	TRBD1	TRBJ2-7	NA	TGTGCCTGGGGGACAGGGGTGGCCTACGAGCAGTACTTC	CAWGTGVAYEQYF
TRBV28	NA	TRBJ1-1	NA	TGTGCCAGCAGACCCCCCACAGGCCCAGAGACTGAAGCTTTCTTT	CASRPPTGPETEAFF
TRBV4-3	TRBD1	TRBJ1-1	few	TGCGCCAGCAGCCAGAGGGACAGAACAATGAACACTGAAGCTTTCTTT	CASSQRDRTMNTEAFF
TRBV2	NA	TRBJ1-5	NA	TGTGCCAGCAGTGAAGGGGGACAGCCCCAGCATTTT	CASSEGGQPQHF
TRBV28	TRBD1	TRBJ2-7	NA	TGTGCCAGCAGTTTCGGGACAGGGGTCCCCTACGAGCAGTACTTC	CASSFGTGVPYEQYF
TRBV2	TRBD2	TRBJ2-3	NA	TGTGCCAGCAGAGGAGGTAGCGGGAGCAAGTATTTT	CASRGGSGSKYF
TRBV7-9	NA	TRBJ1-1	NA	TGTGCCAGCAGCGTTCAAAGCGGCCAGGGTACTGAAGCTTTCTTT	CASSVQSGQGTEAFF
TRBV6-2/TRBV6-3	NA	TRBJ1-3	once	TGTGCCAGCAGTGACTCTGGAAACACCATATATTTT	CASSDSGNTIYF
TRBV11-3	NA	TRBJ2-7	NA	TGTGCCACCGGCGTGGGAAGGAGTAACGAGCAGTACTTC	CATGVGRSNEQYF
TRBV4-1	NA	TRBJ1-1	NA	TGCGCCAGCAGCCAAGATCCTTTAGGAAGGGGCACTGAAGCTTTCTTT	CASSQDPLGRGTEAFF
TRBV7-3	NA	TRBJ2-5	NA	TGTGCCAGCAGCTTAAATAGTGGCGGAGAGACCCAGTACTTC	CASSLNSGGETQYF
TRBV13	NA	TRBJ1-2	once	TGTGCCAGCAGCCTTTTGGCCTGGGGGCACTATGGCTACACCTTC	CASSLLAWGHYGYTF
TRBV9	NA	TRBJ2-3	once	TGTGCCAGCAGCGTAGAAGGTGGCACAGATACGCAGTATTTT	CASSVEGGTDTQYF
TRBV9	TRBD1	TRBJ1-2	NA	TGTGCCAGCAGCGTAGCAGGGGGGCCTAACTATGGCTACACCTTC	CASSVAGGPNYGYTF
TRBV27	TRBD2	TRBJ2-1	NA	TGTGCCAGCAGTTTTCCCACTAGCGGAAAACACAATGAGCAGTTCTTC	CASSFPTSGKHNEQFF
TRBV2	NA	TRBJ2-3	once	TGTGCCAGCAGTGAGGCCCCGAGGGCAGATACGCAGTATTTT	CASSEAPRADTQYF
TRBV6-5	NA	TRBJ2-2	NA	TGTGCCAGCAGTTACTATCCAGGGAACACCGGGGAGCTGTTTTTT	CASSYYPGNTGELFF
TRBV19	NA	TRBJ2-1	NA	TGTGCCAGTAGTATACGGGACACACCCAATGAGCAGTTCTTC	CASSIRDTPNEQFF
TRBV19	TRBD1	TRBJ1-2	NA	TGTGCCAGTAGTATGACCGGGACAGGGGTCTATGGCTACACCTTC	CASSMTGTGVYGYTF
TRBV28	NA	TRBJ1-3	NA	TGTGCCAGCAGTAGTCTGCGCTCTGGAAACACCATATATTTT	CASSSLRSGNTIYF
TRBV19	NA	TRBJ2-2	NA	TGTGCCAGTAGTACCCTCCAGGGAAGAGGTTTCACCGGGGAGCTGTTTTTT	CASSTLQGRGFTGELFF
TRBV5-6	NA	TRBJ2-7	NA	TGTGCCAGCAGCCAGGGGCCAGCGTACGAGCAGTACTTC	CASSQGPAYEQYF
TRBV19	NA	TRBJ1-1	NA	TGTGCCAGTAGGGGTGAACAGGGGAACACTGAAGCTTTCTTT	CASRGEQGNTEAFF
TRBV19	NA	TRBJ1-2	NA	TGTGCCAGTAGTATAGAAGGGGTGGGCTATGGCTACACCTTC	CASSIEGVGYGYTF
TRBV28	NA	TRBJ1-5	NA	TGTGCCAGCAGTGTCCGGGAGAATCAGCCCCAGCATTTT	CASSVRENQPQHF
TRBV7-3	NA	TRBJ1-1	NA	TGTGCCAGCAGCCTTCAAGAGGGCACTGAAGCTTTCTTT	CASSLQEGTEAFF
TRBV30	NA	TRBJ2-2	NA	TGTGCCTGGAGCGCAGGGGCGTTTACCGGGGAGCTGTTTTTT	CAWSAGAFTGELFF
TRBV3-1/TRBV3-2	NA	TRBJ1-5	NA	TGTGCCAGCAGCCAAGTCAGTAGCAATCAGCCCCAGCATTTT	CASSQVSSNQPQHF
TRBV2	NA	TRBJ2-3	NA	TGTGCCAGCAGCGGTCCGGACTTTCCCCTCACAGATACGCAGTATTTT	CASSGPDFPLTDTQYF
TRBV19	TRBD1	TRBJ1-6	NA	TGTGCCAGTAGTATAGAGGAGGGGGCGAGTTCACCCCTCCACTTT	CASSIEEGASSPLHF
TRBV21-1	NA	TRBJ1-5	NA	TGTGCCAGCAGCACCGCACTGTGGGGGAGCAATCAGCCCCAGCATTTT	CASSTALWGSNQPQHF
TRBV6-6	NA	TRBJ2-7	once	TGTGCCAGCACCCCTCCGGGCTTACCTGGGGAGCAGTACTTC	CASTPPGLPGEQYF
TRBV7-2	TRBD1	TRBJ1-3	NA	TGTGCCAGCAGCCTGGGACAGGTCTCTGGAAACACCATATATTTT	CASSLGQVSGNTIYF
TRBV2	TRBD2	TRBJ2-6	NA	TGTGCCAGTCGACTAGCGGGAGGGTCTGGGGCCAACGTCCTGACTTTC	CASRLAGGSGANVLTF
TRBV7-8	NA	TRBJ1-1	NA	TGTGCCAGCAGCCCCGTTTTTGAAGCTTTCTTT	CASSPVFEAFF
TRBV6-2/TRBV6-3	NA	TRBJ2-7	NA	TGTGCCAGCAGTACAGACGGGGCTGGTGCCCTGTATCACGAGCAGTACTTC	CASSTDGAGALYHEQYF
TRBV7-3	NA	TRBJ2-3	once	TGTGCCAGCAGCTTATCCGGGGCCACTCCGGATACGCAGTATTTT	CASSLSGATPDTQYF
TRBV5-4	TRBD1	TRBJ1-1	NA	TGTGCCAGCACCATAGAACCGGGACAGGGGAACACTGAAGCTTTCTTT	CASTIEPGQGNTEAFF